The 8 T cell receptor beta chains below come from one sample, sequenced in a study of shared clonotypes between healthy human individuals. Naive CD8 cells lacked CD45RO, underwent positive selection for CCR7 and left out terminally differentiated effector memory CD45RA+ cells. Method: immunoSEQ multiplex PCR; TCRdb's copy keeps in-frame clones and lacks some. The repertoire includes 1.5 million to 2.5 million clones, about 95% of them detected once, and 1% to 1.5% sits in the top ten. The sequenced material came from naive CD8+ T cells sorted from blood. These receptor sequences come from a man between 18 and 35 years old in good health.

Concerning this clone: This CDR3 is also generated by other DNA sequences in the sample. The V call is TRBV7-9, the J call TRBJ2-7; 8 nucleotides match TRBD1. This CDR3 has 12 amino acids. Germline V lookup: CDR1 SEHNR, CDR2 FQNEAQ (reference sequence). The trim removed 3 bases at V and 7 bases at J, leaving 2 bases unmatched. CDR3 DNA: TGTGCCAGCAGCTTCGACAGGGGAGAGCAGTACTTC. Protein product: CASSFDRGEQYF.

V gene TRBV7-6 combines with J gene TRBJ2-7; 14 bases map to TRBD2. The length of the CDR3 is 16 residues. From germline, CDR1 is SGHVS and CDR2 FNYEAQ. V trimming: 5 bases; J trimming: 6 bases; junction bases outside the gene matches: 9. CDR3 nucleotides: TGTGCCAGCAGCCCAACCGGACTAGCGGGAGGTAGCGAGCAGTACTTC. It is translated as CASSPTGLAGGSEQYF.

This clone showed up just once. CDR3 nucleotide sequence: TGCGCCAGCAGCCAATATTCAGGTGGTGAAGGCTCCTACAATGAGCAGTTCTTC. This sequence encodes CASSQYSGGEGSYNEQFF. The chain is built from TRBV4-3 and TRBJ2-1; D unclear. This CDR3 is built from 18 residues. V gave up 2 bases and J gave up 0 bases, with 17 bases separating them. Per the germline V gene, CDR1 is LGHNA and CDR2 is YSLEER.

The V call is TRBV27, the J call TRBJ2-7, with 13 bases matching TRBD2. The junction had 2 bases not matched to a gene; V was cut back by 6 bases and J by 3 bases. The CDR3 totals 14 residues. Germline-derived CDR1 and CDR2 are MNHEY and SMNVEV (reference sequence). The CDR3 reads CASSGLAGDYEQYF. As DNA, the CDR3 is TGTGCCAGCAGCGGACTAGCGGGAGACTACGAGCAGTACTTC.

The rearrangement joins TRBV6-5 to TRBJ2-7, with no clear D. The V and J ends lost 6 bases and 9 bases respectively, with 15 bases between them. The CDR3 is 12 residues long. Germline V gene sequence: CDR1 MNHEY, CDR2 SVGAGI. The CDR3 nucleotides read TGTGCCAGCAGCCCCCGGACCGGGTCGCAGTACTTC. It yields the protein CASSPRTGSQYF.

The chain has TRBV7-9 and TRBJ1-3; D is undetermined. The CDR3 extends over 12 amino acids. Germline V gene data show CDR1 as SEHNR and CDR2 as FQNEAQ (reference sequence). Between the trimmed V and J ends, which lost 4 bases and 4 bases, there was a span of 5 bases. Here the CDR3 DNA reads TGTGCCAGCAGCTCTGTAGGAAACACCATATATTTT. Translating it yields CASSSVGNTIYF.

V and J are TRBV7-9 and TRBJ2-7, with 7 positions matching TRBD1. The CDR3 is 14 residues long. V shed 5 bases and J 5 bases; nucleotides not matched to a gene: 9. Germline V gene data show CDR1 as SEHNR and CDR2 as FQNEAQ (reference sequence). DNA for the CDR3: TGTGCCAGCAGCGCCTGGGACAGCAACCACGAGCAGTACTTC. Encoded protein: CASSAWDSNHEQYF.

Worth noting for this clone: The identical CDR3 is also encoded by other nucleotide sequences in the sample. The chain joins TRBV7-9 to TRBJ2-5, with D possibly TRBD2 on 5 matching bases. The CDR3 has 13 amino acids. Trimming stripped 5 bases from V and 4 bases from J, with 11 bases between. The germline V gene has CDR1 SEHNR and CDR2 FQNEAQ (reference sequence). The CDR3 reads CASSPPGRETQYF. The CDR3 DNA sequence: TGTGCCAGCAGCCCGCCGGGGAGAGAGACCCAGTACTTC.